The 13 T cell receptor beta chains reported below all come from one sample, sequenced in a study of blood T cell repertoires in COVID-19. Using immunoSEQ multiplex PCR, the repertoire was profiled, and TCRdb retains in-frame clones only, with some absent. The table records over 250,000 clones, roughly 86% of them present only once. The sequenced material came from PBMCs or T cells enriched from blood (not recorded which). All receptors derive from a woman aged 55-70 years who had recovered from COVID-19.

V gene TRBV3-1 (or the pseudogene TRBV3-2) combines with J gene TRBJ2-3; no reliable D call. This CDR3 region has 15 residues. Deletions cut 3 bases from V and 6 bases from J, with 16 bases between. CDR1 is LGHDT, CDR2 YNNKEL, per germline (reference sequence). CDR3 amino acids: CASSHTNSHVDTQYF. Here the CDR3 DNA reads TGTGCCAGCAGCCACACTAACTCTCACGTGGATACGCAGTATTTT.

The chain links TRBV30 to TRBJ2-7, with TRBD1 identical over 9 bases. CDR3 length equals 13 residues. Germline CDR1 reads GTSNPN; CDR2 reads SVGIG (reference sequence). Germline trimming cut 4 bases from V and 2 bases from J; bases unmatched to any gene: 3. The DNA for the CDR3 is TGTGCCTGGACGGGGACAGGGCCCTACGAGCAGTACTTC. This sequence encodes CAWTGTGPYEQYF.

V usage is TRBV15 and J usage is TRBJ1-3, with D unclear. Per germline, CDR1 LNHNV and CDR2 YYDKDF (reference sequence). Trimming stripped 0 bases from V and 0 bases from J, with 9 bases between. The length of the CDR3 is 16 residues. CDR3 protein: CATSRDGTPSGNTIYF. The CDR3 DNA follows: TGTGCCACCAGCAGAGATGGTACACCCTCTGGAAACACCATATATTTT.

The chain couples TRBV28 to TRBJ1-1; D not certain. V was shortened by 5 bases and J by 8 bases, with 12 bases between the two germline ends. Per the germline V gene, CDR1 is MDHEN and CDR2 is SYDVKM. The CDR3 length is 12 residues. The DNA for the CDR3 is TGTGCCAGCAGTCCTAGGGAGGGAGAAGCTTTCTTT. It translates to CASSPREGEAFF.

A word on this clone: Other DNA variants within this sample encode the same CDR3. The chain combines TRBV24-1 with TRBJ2-5, with 9 bases aligning to TRBD1. The junction had 7 bases not matched to a gene; V was cut back by 4 bases and J by 5 bases. This CDR3 comprises 15 residues. CDR1 is KGHDR and CDR2 is SFDVKD in the germline V gene. The CDR3 protein is CATSDPQGTGETQYF. The CDR3 DNA sequence: TGTGCCACCAGTGACCCTCAAGGGACAGGGGAGACCCAGTACTTC.

J is TRBJ2-7 and V is TRBV3-1 (or the pseudogene TRBV3-2), with D perhaps TRBD1 (6 bases). Trimming pared 3 bases from V and 2 bases from J, leaving 8 bases between. The CDR3 has 13 amino acids. Per germline, CDR1 LGHDT and CDR2 YNNKEL (reference sequence). This CDR3 reads CASSQGDTYEQYF. CDR3 nucleotide sequence: TGTGCCAGCAGCCAGGGGGACACCTACGAGCAGTACTTC.

V and J are TRBV28 and TRBJ2-2; 7 bases agree with TRBD2. The CDR3 is made up of 14 amino acids. CDR1 is MDHEN, CDR2 SYDVKM, per germline. Losses at the gene ends were 8 bases for V and 7 bases for J; bases not matched to a gene: 10. CDR3 sequence reads: CASGRGGPHGELFF. CDR3 DNA sequence: TGTGCCAGCGGTAGGGGAGGGCCCCACGGGGAGCTGTTTTTT.

The chain joins TRBV7-9 to TRBJ2-2; D is undetermined. The V end was cut by 6 bases, the J end by 6 bases, with 20 bases between. This CDR3 region has 16 residues. Germline CDR1 is SEHNR and CDR2 is FQNEAQ (reference sequence). Here the CDR3 DNA reads TGTGCCAGCAGGTTACCCGGCTTGGGCGTCTCCGGGGAGCTGTTTTTT. This gives the protein CASRLPGLGVSGELFF.

The chain carries TRBV7-9 and TRBJ2-3, with 8 bases matching TRBD2. The CDR3 covers 15 residues. The V gene's germline CDR1 is SEHNR and CDR2 FQNEAQ (reference sequence). With 5 bases clipped from V and 8 bases from J, the junction kept 12 bases outside the gene matches. The DNA for the CDR3 is TGTGCCAGCAGCCCCGTAATGACGGGGGGGGGTACGCAGTATTTT. Translated: CASSPVMTGGGTQYF.

The chain recombines TRBV5-1 with TRBJ2-7; D might be TRBD2 (5 bases). V lost 4 bases to trimming and J lost 1 base, with 9 bases between them. CDR3 size: 13 residues. From germline, CDR1 is SGHRS and CDR2 YFSETQ. The CDR3 loop is CASSRGVSYEQYF. The DNA for the CDR3 is TGCGCCAGCAGCCGGGGAGTATCCTACGAGCAGTACTTC. Looking up the rest from reference TRBV5-1 and TRBJ2-7 gives the full variable domain: KAGVTQTPRYLIKTRGQQVTLSCSPISGHRSVSWYQQTPGQGLQFLFEYFSETQRNKGNFPGRFSGRQFSNSRSEMNVSTLELGDSALYLCASSRGVSYEQYFGPGTRLTVT.

This clone has just one count. The rearrangement uses TRBV5-1 and TRBJ2-5; 7 bases match TRBD1. The J segment lost 4 bases and the V segment lost 3 bases, leaving 6 bases of the junction unmatched. The CDR3 runs 14 residues. Germline V gene lookup returns CDR1 SGHRS and CDR2 YFSETQ. CDR3 region: CASSSKTGIETQYF. CDR3 coding DNA: TGCGCCAGCAGCTCAAAGACAGGGATAGAGACCCAGTACTTC.

This sequence joins TRBV11-2 and TRBJ2-1; D uncertain. This CDR3 has 16 amino acids. Germline V gives CDR1 SGHAT, CDR2 FQNNGV. With 2 bases removed from V and 0 bases from J, the gap between germline ends came to 11 bases. The CDR3 region has the DNA TGTGCCAGCAGCTTAAATGTTGCGAGCTCCTACAATGAGCAGTTCTTC. Translated: CASSLNVASSYNEQFF.

The chain joins TRBV30 to TRBJ1-2; D is ambiguous. V lost 4 bases and J 7 bases, leaving 25 bases between the germline ends. Germline CDR1 reads GTSNPN; CDR2 reads SVGIG (reference sequence). The CDR3 sequence is 16 residues long. For the CDR3, the DNA is TGTGCCTGGAAACCCTCACCCAGCCCCGTCGGCGGTGGCTACACCTTC. Protein: CAWKPSPSPVGGGYTF.